This T cell receptor (beta chain) was recovered during a study of Ad26.COV2.S vaccination and SARS-CoV-2 variants. The V end was cut by 3 bases, the J end by 5 bases, with 8 bases between. The CDR3 loop spans 13 amino acids. CDR1 is MNHEY and CDR2 is SMNVEV in the germline V gene (reference sequence). A word on this clone: Its antigen is unidentified.

Some clones are missing from TCRdb's copy, which holds only in-frame ones; the method was immunoSEQ multiplex PCR. The sample shows some 460,000 clones, 80% to 90% of them seen only once. Study results and caveats: Overall T cell responses may have been underestimated by the analyses of TCR breadth and depth. The study found higher spike-specific TCR breadth in vaccine than placebo recipients.

Treatment given: roughly 19 received Ad26.COV2.S at low or high dose, single or two shots; about 5 received placebo; per-sample allocation not given. Samples analyzed were those drawn on day 63 after the first vaccine or placebo injection. Aged 18-55 years, donor was enrolled in Boston in 2020. Sequencing used peripheral blood, obtained in a trial of Ad26.COV2.S vaccine versus placebo. This receptor was taken from a person between 18 and 59 years old who received the Ad26.COV2.S COVID-19 vaccine or a placebo. The rearrangement links TRBV27 to TRBJ2-1, with D perhaps TRBD2 (6 bases). The CDR3 bases are TGTGCCAGCAGTTTGGGGGGAGACAATGAGCAGTTCTTC. Protein sequence: CASSLGGDNEQFF.